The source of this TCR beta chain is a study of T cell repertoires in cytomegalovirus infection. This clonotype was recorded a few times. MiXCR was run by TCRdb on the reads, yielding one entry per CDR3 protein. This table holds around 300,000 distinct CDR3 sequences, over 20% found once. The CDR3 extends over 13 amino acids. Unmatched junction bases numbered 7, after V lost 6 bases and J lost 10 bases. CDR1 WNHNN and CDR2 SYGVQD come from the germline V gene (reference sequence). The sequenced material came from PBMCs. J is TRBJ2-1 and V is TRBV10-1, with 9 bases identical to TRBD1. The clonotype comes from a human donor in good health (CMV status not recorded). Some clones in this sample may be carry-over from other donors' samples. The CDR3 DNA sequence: TGCGCCAGCAGCGGGACAGGGAATAGGGAGCAGTTCTTC. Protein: CASSGTGNREQFF.